The next 11 T cell receptor beta chains were all read from a single sample in a study of shared clonotypes between healthy human individuals. Only in-frame clones appear in the TCRdb table, and some are missing; sequencing was by immunoSEQ multiplex PCR. The sample contains about 2,200,000 clones, roughly 91% of which appear only once. The naive CD8 subset, CD45RO-negative cells positively selected for CCR7, excluded terminally differentiated effector memory CD45RA+ cells. The sequencing input was naive CD8+ T cells from PBMCs. These receptors all come from a man aged 18 to 35 in good health. Some clones in this sample may be carry-over from other donors' samples.

The chain joins TRBV27 to TRBJ2-1; 7 bases agree with TRBD1. CDR3 size: 14 residues. V dropped 7 bases and J dropped 3; count of bases not matched to a gene: 6. Looked up from germline, CDR1 is MNHEY and CDR2 is SMNVEV (reference sequence). CDR3 in amino acids: CASTYRGFYNEQFF. CDR3 nucleotide sequence: TGTGCCAGCACCTACAGGGGATTCTACAATGAGCAGTTCTTC.

The CDR3 sequence: CASSVEDGRNTIYF. The CDR3 DNA reads as TGTGCCAGCAGCGTAGAGGACGGAAGAAACACCATATATTTT. The V call is TRBV9, the J call TRBJ1-3; D is unresolved. This CDR3 contains 14 residues. CDR1 and CDR2 (germline): SGDLS, YYNGEE. V dropped 0 bases and J dropped 5 bases, with 9 bases sitting between them.

The rearrangement links TRBV28 to TRBJ1-1; D remains ambiguous. Deletions cut 9 bases from V and 5 bases from J, with 16 bases between. This CDR3 contains 13 residues. The germline CDR1 and CDR2 sequences are MDHEN and SYDVKM. CDR3 nucleotides: TGTGCCAGTCAACGACTGGATTGGACTGAAGCTTTCTTT. Translating it yields CASQRLDWTEAFF.

This chain joins TRBV28 and TRBJ2-7; D is possibly TRBD1 (6 bases). V lost 5 bases and J lost 6, with 14 bases in between. Germline V lookup: CDR1 MDHEN, CDR2 SYDVKM. The CDR3 has 13 residues. CDR3 amino acids: CASSRQAGSEQYF. The CDR3 DNA is TGTGCCAGCAGTCGACAGGCCGGTTCCGAGCAGTACTTC.

The chain couples TRBV9 to TRBJ1-3; D is perhaps TRBD1 (5 bases). Germline CDR1 and CDR2: SGDLS and YYNGEE. V gave up 3 bases and J gave up 1 base, with 11 bases separating them. The length of the CDR3 is 15 residues. The CDR3 DNA sequence: TGTGCCAGCAGCGGCCAGGGCGGGTCTGGAAACACCATATATTTT. Translation: CASSGQGGSGNTIYF. The whole variable domain, filled in from reference TRBV9 and TRBJ1-3, reads DSGVTQTPKHLITATGQRVTLRCSPRSGDLSVYWYQQSLDQGLQFLIQYYNGEERAKGNILERFSAQQFPDLHSELNLSSLELGDSALYFCASSGQGGSGNTIYFGEGSWLTVV.

V and J are TRBV11-2 and TRBJ2-2, with 10 bases that match TRBD2. CDR3 length equals 16 residues. J lost 5 bases, V lost 2 bases, and 5 bases had no gene match. CDR1 and CDR2 from the germline V gene are SGHAT and FQNNGV. CDR3 amino acids: CASSLTAGGRTGELFF. In nucleotides, the CDR3 is TGTGCCAGCAGCTTAACAGCGGGAGGGAGGACCGGGGAGCTGTTTTTT.

The chain is built from TRBV7-8 and TRBJ1-1; 8 positions agree with TRBD1. This CDR3 contains 15 residues. The V gene end was trimmed by 5 bases and the J gene end by 3 bases; junction bases not matched to a gene: 8. Germline V gene lookup returns CDR1 SGHVS and CDR2 FQNEAQ. CDR3 amino acids: CASSIFGTGDTEAFF. For the CDR3, the DNA is TGTGCCAGCAGCATATTCGGGACAGGCGACACTGAAGCTTTCTTT.

This rearrangement joins TRBV7-9 to TRBJ2-1; 7 positions agree with TRBD2. Germline CDR1 reads SEHNR; CDR2 reads FQNEAQ (reference sequence). After removal of 1 base from V and 6 bases from J, the junction contained 6 bases not matched to a gene. CDR3 size: 15 residues. CDR3: CASSLVSSGGNEQFF. The CDR3 coding sequence is TGTGCCAGCAGCTTAGTCTCTAGCGGAGGCAATGAGCAGTTCTTC.

The chain links TRBV6-5 to TRBJ2-3, with D perhaps given as TRBD1 or TRBD2 (5 bases each). Trimming pared 5 bases from V and 2 bases from J, leaving 11 bases between. Germline-derived CDR1 and CDR2 are MNHEY and SVGAGI. The CDR3 spans 14 residues. In DNA, the CDR3 is TGTGCCAGCAGTCGGGACCAAGACACAGATACGCAGTATTTT. Translated: CASSRDQDTDTQYF.

The rearrangement joins TRBV5-1 to TRBJ1-4, with 8 bases identical to TRBD1. V trimming: 7 bases; J trimming: 7 bases; junction bases outside the gene matches: 9. Per the germline V gene, CDR1 is SGHRS and CDR2 is YFSETQ. The CDR3 sequence is 14 residues long. The chain's CDR3 is CASQESGGVEKLFF. DNA for the CDR3: TGCGCCAGCCAAGAGTCAGGGGGCGTTGAAAAACTGTTTTTT. Together with reference TRBV5-1 and TRBJ1-4, the CDR3 gives the full variable domain: KAGVTQTPRYLIKTRGQQVTLSCSPISGHRSVSWYQQTPGQGLQFLFEYFSETQRNKGNFPGRFSGRQFSNSRSEMNVSTLELGDSALYLCASQESGGVEKLFFGSGTQLSVL.

This chain uses TRBV9 with TRBJ1-2; D not resolved. There are 13 residues in the CDR3. Germline CDR1 is SGDLS and CDR2 is YYNGEE. V shed 3 bases and J shed 3 bases, with 9 bases lying between them. The DNA of the CDR3 is TGTGCCAGCAGCGAGGGATCCTACTATGGCTACACCTTC. Translation: CASSEGSYYGYTF.